Detailed here is one TCR beta chain. This clone's antigen is unknown. Base qualities are not recorded, but no much larger clone differs from it by a single base. The donors were healthy, HIV-negative adults who had no recently reported acute infections or vaccinations. Only Caucasian adults living in Nashville, Tennessee, USA were represented among the donors. Magnetic negative selection was used to enrich CD4+ T cells, after which naive cells were positively selected on CD45RA and the negative fraction became the memory subset. Blood was obtained by leukapheresis, after which PBMCs were separated by Ficoll-Histopaque density gradient centrifugation and cryopreserved in liquid nitrogen vapor phase. Analytical flow cytometry was used to check the purity and quantity of each magnetically sorted T cell population. Genomic DNA was isolated from every sorted fraction and measured by UV absorbance on a Nanodrop 2000c.

This sample was included in a study of shared clonotypes between healthy human individuals (dated by TCRdb to 2020 to 2021). Context from the whole study: The cohort comprised two women and three men aged 18 to 49 years. For each donor, three plates each were used for CD4 naive and CD4 memory, two plates were used for CD8 naive, and one plate was used for CD8 memory. Blood TCR repertoires of roughly 5 healthy adults were deeply sequenced to estimate repertoire size and the extent of clonotype sharing between individuals. To increase sequencing depth and limit assay-specific biases, TCR repertoire library preparation and sequencing were carried out by different laboratories using diverse techniques. Each donor's leukapheresis produced roughly between about 0.8 and 10 billion PBMCs. General study outcomes and caveats: Across a few donors, about 5% of naive CD4, approximately 3.6% of naive CD8, about 2.3% of memory CD4, and roughly 0.41% of memory CD8 clonotypes were shared. Pairwise subsampling indicated that sequencing depth was expected to affect the degree of clonotype sharing among donors. Clonotypes shared by all four sorted-subset donors showed higher generation probabilities than non-shared clonotypes. Incomplete sequencing was indicated by rarefaction of sorted-subset datasets, despite the large sequencing depth. Because the study included only a small number of donors, the genetic and exposure-history diversity represented was limited. Only blood was sampled, and tissue TCR repertoires likely differ from those in blood. Estimated clonotype richness was generally larger for naive than for memory subsets.

Using the deep immunoSEQ assay, multiplex PCR amplified TCR CDR3 regions from genomic DNA. Genomic DNA extracted from each cell subset was distributed evenly over all wells of several immunoSEQ 96-well plates, and each plate served as one replicate. For sorted subsets, each replicate PCR was loaded with about 200 ng genomic DNA, equivalent to roughly 30,000 T cell genomes. Purified libraries were quantified with a Qubit 3.0 fluorometer, sized on a Bioanalyzer 2100, and re-quantified with the KAPA Library Quantification kit. Every immunoSEQ 96-well plate was sequenced on a dedicated single-read 150-cycle Illumina NextSeq 550 flow cell. On the authors' methods: Because only junctional sequences without quality scores were contained in the immunoSEQ output, filtering matching that applied to full-length reads could not be performed. To assign V/J genes and CDR3, sequences were annotated against IMGT germline references using PyIR, a Python wrapper for IgBLAST v1.9. Reads with weak V/J assignments (E-value above 1e-6), missing CDR3, stop codons, out-of-frame junctions, or ambiguous translated residues were removed. V3J clonotypes were defined as sequences sharing the same inferred V gene, J gene, and CDR3 amino acid sequence. Percentage overlap between repertoires was computed as shared unique clonotypes divided by the size of the smaller repertoire. Three approaches were used to assess repertoire richness: RTK rarefaction, the Chao1 estimator, and Recon v2.1 estimates of unobserved clonotypes. Generation probabilities were computed with OLGA for all TCRbeta clonotypes obtained by the gDNA method from a few donors. TCRdb mirrors the immuneACCESS table, restricted to in-frame sequences. Some clones are absent from its copies; in checked studies, under half trace to an unresolved V gene, and the reason for the others is unknown. V, J and clone size reflect that table, while D and trimming were determined from the DNA. This sample holds more than 2,000,000 clones; approximately 92% were observed only once. The ten largest clonotypes hold around 0.14% of the sample.

From the germline V gene, CDR1 is MNHNS and CDR2 is SASEGT. Measured from the cysteine to the phenylalanine, the CDR3 is 12 residues long. Kept here is only the CDR3 DNA, which spans 36 bases and is read in frame from base 1. V loses 4 bases, J loses 6 bases, and the germline ends lie 10 bases apart. The sequence derives from a man aged 18 to 35 in good health. The rearrangement combines TRBV6-1 with TRBJ2-7; 7 matching bases give a weak D call of TRBD2. Material for sequencing was naive CD4+ T cells sorted from blood. What the cell subset or site label conveys for this sample: CD45RA+ positively selected. CDR3 region: CASSGGGLEQYF. Read as DNA, the sequence is TGTGCCAGCAGTGGGGGGGGGCTCGAGCAGTACTTC.